These 10 T cell receptor beta chains originate from one sample sequenced in a study of blood T cell repertoires in COVID-19. Generated by immunoSEQ multiplex PCR, the TCRdb table keeps only in-frame clones and is missing some. The table has around 300,000 clones, 80% to 90% seen once. Sequencing was performed on PBMCs or T cells enriched from blood (not recorded which). The receptors come from a young man who had recovered from COVID-19.

J is TRBJ2-3 and V is TRBV3-1 (or the pseudogene TRBV3-2), with TRBD2 matching 7 bases. The germline gives CDR1 LGHDT, CDR2 YNNKEL (reference sequence). The V segment lost 4 bases and the J segment 6 bases; nucleotides outside the gene matches: 10. The CDR3 totals 15 residues. The CDR3 DNA reads TGTGCCAGCAGCCCGAATGAGGGAGGGGTGGATACGCAGTATTTT. As protein: CASSPNEGGVDTQYF.

This clone was recorded a few times. V gene TRBV5-1 combines with J gene TRBJ1-6; possibly TRBD1 for D (5 bases). Trimming removed 0 bases from V and 7 bases from J, with 11 bases in between. Germline CDR1 reads SGHRS; CDR2 reads YFSETQ. CDR3 length: 15 amino acids. DNA of the CDR3: TGCGCCAGCAGCTTGGAGGGGAATTGGAATTCACCCCTCCACTTT. Protein: CASSLEGNWNSPLHF.

This clone was seen only once. Written as DNA, the CDR3 is TGTGCCATCAGTGCAAGCGGGGGGTCCTACGAGCAGTACTTC. Translating it yields CAISASGGSYEQYF. This chain uses TRBV10-3 with TRBJ2-7; TRBD2 matches 9 bases. J gave up 1 base and V 4 bases, and 2 bases lay outside the gene matches. The CDR3 totals 14 residues. Germline CDR1 reads ENHRY; CDR2 reads SYGVKD.

This chain joins TRBV10-3 and TRBJ2-7; no clear D gene. The ends were cut back, 0 bases at V and 7 bases at J, with 13 bases in the middle. This CDR3 has 14 residues. CDR1 is ENHRY, CDR2 SYGVKD, per germline. In DNA form, the CDR3 reads TGTGCCATCAGTGAGTCGGTGTCCTCACGGGAGCAGTACTTC. Translating it yields CAISESVSSREQYF.

The chain employs TRBV5-1 and TRBJ2-1; 8 nucleotides align to TRBD2. CDR1 is SGHRS, CDR2 YFSETQ, per germline. J was trimmed by 1 base and V by 2 bases; bases with no gene match: 2. The CDR3 contains 15 residues. The CDR3 bases are TGCGCCAGCAGCTTCGGGAGGGGATCCTACAATGAGCAGTTCTTC. Its translation: CASSFGRGSYNEQFF.

V usage is TRBV18 and J usage is TRBJ1-6; TRBD1 aligns across 8 bases. CDR3 length: 15 amino acids. Germline V gene sequence: CDR1 KGHSH, CDR2 LQKENI. With V trimmed by 2 bases and J by 3 bases, 0 bases remained unmatched. CDR3 in amino acids: CASSPGQGYNSPLHF. In DNA form, the CDR3 reads TGTGCCAGCTCACCAGGACAGGGCTATAATTCACCCCTCCACTTT.

The gene calls are TRBV28 and TRBJ2-2; possible D gene TRBD2, 7 bases. Per the germline V gene, CDR1 is MDHEN and CDR2 is SYDVKM. Between the trimmed V and J ends, which lost 3 bases and 0 bases, there was a span of 17 bases. The length of the CDR3 is 18 residues. CDR3 protein: CASSFPPWGGPNTGELFF. In DNA, the CDR3 is TGTGCCAGCAGTTTCCCCCCTTGGGGGGGGCCGAACACCGGGGAGCTGTTTTTT.

The rearrangement uses TRBV7-2 and TRBJ2-5; 12 nucleotides agree with TRBD2. This CDR3 comprises 13 residues. CDR1 is SGHTA and CDR2 is FQGNSA in the germline V gene. V shed 5 bases, J shed 5 bases, and the junction held 0 bases outside the gene matches. CDR3 amino acids: CASSTSGGETQYF. The CDR3 nucleotides read TGTGCCAGCAGCACTAGCGGGGGGGAGACCCAGTACTTC.

V gene TRBV28 combines with J gene TRBJ1-5; TRBD1 agrees at 7 bases. The CDR3 loop spans 14 amino acids. Looked up from germline, CDR1 is MDHEN and CDR2 is SYDVKM. The trim removed 6 bases at V and 5 bases at J, leaving 7 bases unmatched. In DNA, the CDR3 is TGTGCCAGCAGCTTGACAGGGAACGATCAGCCCCAGCATTTT. Residues: CASSLTGNDQPQHF. The full variable domain, completed using reference TRBV28 and TRBJ1-5, is DVKVTQSSRYLVKRTGEKVFLECVQDMDHENMFWYRQDPGLGLRLIYFSYDVKMKEKGDIPEGYSVSREKKERFSLILESASTNQTSMYLCASSLTGNDQPQHFGDGTRLSIL.

The J gene is TRBJ2-1, the V gene TRBV5-4; maybe TRBD2 (6 bases). The CDR3 covers 14 residues. CDR1 SGHNT and CDR2 YYREEE come from the germline V gene (reference sequence). The V gene lost 4 bases and the J gene lost 4 bases, with 12 bases spanning the gap. CDR3 protein: CASSPDYPYNEQFF. CDR3 sequence (DNA): TGTGCCAGCAGCCCGGACTACCCGTACAATGAGCAGTTCTTC. The full variable domain, in which reference TRBV5-4 and TRBJ2-1 provide the parts outside the CDR3, is ETGVTQSPTHLIKTRGQQVTLRCSSQSGHNTVSWYQQALGQGPQFIFQYYREEENGRGNFPPRFSGLQFPNYSSELNVNALELDDSALYLCASSPDYPYNEQFFGPGTRLTVL.